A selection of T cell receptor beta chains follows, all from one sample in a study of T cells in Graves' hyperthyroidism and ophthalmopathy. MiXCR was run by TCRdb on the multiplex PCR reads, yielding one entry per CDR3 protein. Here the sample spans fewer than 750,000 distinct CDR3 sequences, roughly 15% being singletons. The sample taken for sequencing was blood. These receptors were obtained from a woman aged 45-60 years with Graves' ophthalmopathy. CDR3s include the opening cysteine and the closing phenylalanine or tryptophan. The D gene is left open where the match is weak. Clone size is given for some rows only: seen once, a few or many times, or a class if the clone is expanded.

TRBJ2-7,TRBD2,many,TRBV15,CATSRDLAGAVEQYF,TGTGCCACCAGCAGAGATTTAGCGGGAGCAGTCGAGCAGTACTTC
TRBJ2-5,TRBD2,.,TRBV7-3,CASSLLGGSDETQYF,TGTGCCAGCAGCTTACTTGGCGGGAGTGACGAGACCCAGTACTTC
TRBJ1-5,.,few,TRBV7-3,CASSHVDGTPNDSAQHF,TGTGCCAGCAGCCATGTCGATGGGACACCGAATGATTCGGCCCAGCATTTT
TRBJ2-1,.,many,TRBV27,CASSSLTPATNEQFF,TGTGCCAGCAGTTCCCTCACTCCCGCGACCAATGAGCAGTTCTTC
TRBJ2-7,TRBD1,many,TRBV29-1,CSVEEQGFGSYEQYF,TGCAGCGTTGAAGAACAGGGGTTTGGCTCCTACGAGCAGTACTTC
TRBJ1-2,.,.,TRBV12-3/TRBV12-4,CASSLVVRGGNYGYTF,TGTGCCAGCAGTTTAGTTGTCAGGGGAGGGAACTATGGCTACACCTTC
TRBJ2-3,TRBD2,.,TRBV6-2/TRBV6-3,CASSPGTSGSDESDTQYF,TGTGCCAGCAGTCCCGGGACTAGCGGGAGTGATGAGTCAGATACGCAGTATTTT
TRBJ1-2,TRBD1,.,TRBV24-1,CATSDWDRGYTF,TGTGCCACCAGTGATTGGGACAGAGGCTACACCTTC
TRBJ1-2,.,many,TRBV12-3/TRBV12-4,CASSFGNYGYTF,TGTGCCAGCAGTTTTGGTAACTATGGCTACACCTTC
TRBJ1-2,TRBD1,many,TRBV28,CASSLWIDRAGYTF,TGTGCCAGCAGTTTATGGATCGACAGGGCCGGCTACACCTTC
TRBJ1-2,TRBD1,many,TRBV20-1,CSARDLAPPDRSNYGYTF,TGCAGTGCTAGAGACCTCGCTCCTCCGGACAGGTCTAACTATGGCTACACCTTC
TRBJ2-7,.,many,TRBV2,CASSVGRDYEQYF,TGTGCCAGCAGTGTGGGAAGGGACTACGAGCAGTACTTC
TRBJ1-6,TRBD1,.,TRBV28,CASSFRDRVFSPLHF,TGTGCCAGCAGTTTCCGCGACAGGGTTTTTTCACCCCTCCACTTT
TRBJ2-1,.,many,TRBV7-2,CASSFEPSYNEQFF,TGTGCCAGCAGCTTTGAACCCTCCTACAATGAGCAGTTCTTC
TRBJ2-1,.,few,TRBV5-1,CANSFGSGQGEQFF,TGCGCCAACAGCTTTGGTTCGGGCCAAGGTGAGCAGTTCTTC
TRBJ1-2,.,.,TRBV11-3,CASSSSSIGYGYTF,TGTGCCAGCAGCTCGTCGAGTATAGGGTATGGCTACACCTTC
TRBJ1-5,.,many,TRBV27,CASSPPTERNQPQHF,TGTGCCAGCAGTCCTCCGACAGAGCGCAATCAGCCCCAGCATTTT